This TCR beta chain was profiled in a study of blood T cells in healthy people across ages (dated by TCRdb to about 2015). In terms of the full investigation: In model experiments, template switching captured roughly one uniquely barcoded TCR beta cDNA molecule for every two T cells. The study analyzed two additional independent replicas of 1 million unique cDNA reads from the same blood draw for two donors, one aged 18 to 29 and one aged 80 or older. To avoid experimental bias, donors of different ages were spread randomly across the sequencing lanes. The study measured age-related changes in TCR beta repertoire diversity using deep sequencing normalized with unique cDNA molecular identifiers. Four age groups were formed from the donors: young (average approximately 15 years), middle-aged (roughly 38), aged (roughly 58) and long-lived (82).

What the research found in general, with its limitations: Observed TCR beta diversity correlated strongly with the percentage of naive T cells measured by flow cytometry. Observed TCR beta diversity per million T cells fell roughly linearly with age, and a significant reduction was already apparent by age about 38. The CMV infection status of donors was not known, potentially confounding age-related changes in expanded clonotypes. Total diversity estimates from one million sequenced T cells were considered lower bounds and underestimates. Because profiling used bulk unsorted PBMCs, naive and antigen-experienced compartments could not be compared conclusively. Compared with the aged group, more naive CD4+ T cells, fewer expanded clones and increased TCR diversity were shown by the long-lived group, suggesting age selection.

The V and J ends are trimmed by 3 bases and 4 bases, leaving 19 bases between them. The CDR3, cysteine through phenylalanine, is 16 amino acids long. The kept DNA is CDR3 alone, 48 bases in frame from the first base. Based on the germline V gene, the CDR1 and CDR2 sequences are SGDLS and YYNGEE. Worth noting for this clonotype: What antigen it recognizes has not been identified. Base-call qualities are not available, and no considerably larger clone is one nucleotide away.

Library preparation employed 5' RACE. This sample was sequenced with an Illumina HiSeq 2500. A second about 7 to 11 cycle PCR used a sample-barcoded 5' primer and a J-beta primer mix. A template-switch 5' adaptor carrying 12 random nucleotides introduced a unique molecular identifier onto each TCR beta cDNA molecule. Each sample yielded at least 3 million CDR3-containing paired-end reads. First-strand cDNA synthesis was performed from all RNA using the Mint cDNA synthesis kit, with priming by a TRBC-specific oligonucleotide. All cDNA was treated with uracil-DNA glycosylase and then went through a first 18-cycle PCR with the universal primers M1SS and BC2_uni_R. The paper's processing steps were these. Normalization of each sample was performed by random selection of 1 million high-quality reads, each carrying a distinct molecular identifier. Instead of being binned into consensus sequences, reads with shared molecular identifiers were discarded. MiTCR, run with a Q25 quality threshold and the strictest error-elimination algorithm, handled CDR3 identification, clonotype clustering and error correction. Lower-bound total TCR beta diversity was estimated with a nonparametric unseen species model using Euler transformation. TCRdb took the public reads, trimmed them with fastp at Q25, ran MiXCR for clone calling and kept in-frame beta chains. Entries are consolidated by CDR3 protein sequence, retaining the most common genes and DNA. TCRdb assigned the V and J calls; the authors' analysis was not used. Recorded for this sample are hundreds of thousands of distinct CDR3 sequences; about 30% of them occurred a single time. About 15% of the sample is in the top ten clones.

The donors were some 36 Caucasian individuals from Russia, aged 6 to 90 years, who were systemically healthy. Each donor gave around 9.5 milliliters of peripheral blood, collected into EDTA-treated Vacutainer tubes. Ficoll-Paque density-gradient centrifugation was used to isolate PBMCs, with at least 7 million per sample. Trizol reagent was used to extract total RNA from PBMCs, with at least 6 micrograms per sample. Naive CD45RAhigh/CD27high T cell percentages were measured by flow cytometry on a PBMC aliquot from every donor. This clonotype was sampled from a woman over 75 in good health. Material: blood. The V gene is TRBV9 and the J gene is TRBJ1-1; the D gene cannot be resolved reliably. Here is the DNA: TGTGCCAGCAGCGCACACCCACACGCCGACGTCACTGAAGCTTTCTTT. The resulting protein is CASSAHPHADVTEAFF.